The 2 T cell receptor beta chains listed next were all sequenced from one sample in a study of blood T cell repertoires in COVID-19. TCRdb keeps only in-frame clones here, not all; method: immunoSEQ multiplex PCR. The data show 140,000 or so clones, about 83% seen once. The sequenced material came from peripheral blood. These receptors all come from a man aged 50 or older with acute or convalescent COVID-19.

The chain recombines TRBV21-1 with TRBJ2-2; TRBD1, as called in the table, went unchecked against the DNA. TRBV21-1 is a known pseudogene. The CDR3 spans 15 residues. This chain's CDR3 is CASSKKGTGAGELFF. The CDR3 nucleotides read TGTGCCAGCAGCAAAAAAGGGACAGGGGCTGGGGAGCTGTTTTTT.

The gene calls are TRBV30 and TRBJ1-2, with D uncertain. The CDR3 is made up of 11 amino acids. Germline V gives CDR1 GTSNPN, CDR2 SVGIG (reference sequence). V was clipped by 4 bases and J by 4 bases, with 7 bases between them. CDR3 protein: CAWNEGYGYTF. The CDR3 region has the DNA TGTGCCTGGAATGAGGGCTATGGCTACACCTTC.